These 25 T cell receptor beta chains came from one sample sequenced in a study of T cell clonality in common variable immunodeficiency. Generated by immunoSEQ multiplex PCR, the TCRdb table keeps only in-frame clones and is missing some. Captured here are about 35,000 clones, none seen once; the top ten comprise around a tenth. Sequenced sample: peripheral blood mononuclear cells. These receptors were collected from a person between 18 and 75 years old in good health.

This clone was counted a few times. The read falls 3 residues short of the CDR3 end, and the missing part is taken from the germline J gene. V and J are TRBV2 and TRBJ1-5; possibly TRBD1 for D (5 bases). Germline V gene data show CDR1 as SNHLY and CDR2 as FYNNEI. Trimming cost V 4 bases and J 0 bases, with 7 bases left between them. The CDR3 is made up of 14 amino acids. CDR3 DNA (partial): TGTGCCAGCAGTGCGGGGGGTAGCAATCAGCCC. It codes for CASSAGGSNQP. The entire CDR3 protein is CASSAGGSNQPQHF.

This clone was observed many times. The read stops 3 residues short of the end of the CDR3; the missing end is completed from the germline J gene. This chain uses TRBV2 with TRBJ2-2, with TRBD2 matching over 9 bases. The CDR3 sequence is 15 residues long. From germline, CDR1 is SNHLY and CDR2 FYNNEI. J lost 4 bases, V lost 6 bases, and 6 bases had no gene match. The CDR3: CASRETSGITGELFF. CDR3 DNA, as far as it was read: TGTGCCAGCAGAGAGACTAGCGGTATCACCGGGGAG.

The sample holds many counts of this clone. CDR3 DNA (partial): TGTGCCAGCAGCCTGCGGTCCCTCACCGGGGAG. It specifies CASSLRSLTGE. The full CDR3 protein is CASSLRSLTGELFF. The chain recombines TRBV5-6 with TRBJ2-2, with D hard to call. The CDR3 goes on 3 residues after the read ends, and that part is filled in from the germline J gene. The V end lost 4 bases, the J end lost 4 bases, and 11 bases lay between the germline ends. The CDR3 length is 14 residues. Germline lookup yields CDR1 SGHDT and CDR2 YYEEEE.

This clone was counted ten times or more. Read sequence stops 3 residues before the CDR3 end, and the germline J gene provides the missing end. This chain links TRBV3-1 (or the pseudogene TRBV3-2) with TRBJ2-5, with TRBD2 matching over 11 bases. V was pared by 1 base and J by 3 bases, with 10 bases of the junction left unmatched. CDR1 and CDR2 (germline): LGHDT, YNNKEL (reference sequence). The CDR3 loop spans 18 amino acids. CDR3 DNA, as far as it was read: TGTGCCAGCAGCCAAGGAGTAGCGGGAGGGATGCACAAAGAGACC. Its protein product is CASSQGVAGGMHKET. The entire CDR3 sequence reads CASSQGVAGGMHKETQYF.

This clone was seen ten or more times. The read stops 3 residues short of the end of the CDR3; the missing end is completed from the germline J gene. The rearrangement joins TRBV30 to TRBJ2-1; TRBD2 aligns across 10 bases. Germline V lookup: CDR1 GTSNPN, CDR2 SVGIG (reference sequence). Germline trimming cut 5 bases from V and 0 bases from J; bases unmatched to any gene: 4. There are 15 residues in the CDR3. Partial CDR3 DNA: TGTGCCTGGCAAGGACTAGCGGCCTCCTACAATGAG. Protein product: CAWQGLAASYNE. The whole CDR3 sequence is CAWQGLAASYNEQFF.

This clone was seen repeatedly, ten times or more. The missing CDR3 end, 3 residues past where the read stops, is filled in from the germline J gene. The chain uses TRBV30 and TRBJ2-2; 7 bases are a match to TRBD2. The germline V gene encodes CDR1 GTSNPN and CDR2 SVGIG (reference sequence). The CDR3 is 11 amino acids. The CDR3 reads CACRLAGALFF. CDR3 bases read: TGTGCCTGCCGATTAGCGGGCGCG.

The table lists this clone with many counts. A much more abundant neighbour one base away suggests this may be a read error. The read comes to an end 3 residues before the CDR3 does, leaving the germline J gene to fill in the end. The rearrangement links TRBV29-1 to TRBJ2-2, with 10 bases fitting TRBD1. This CDR3 is 17 amino acids long. The germline CDR1 and CDR2 sequences are SQVTM and ANQGSEA. The covered CDR3 bases are TGCAGCGTTGCGGAGGGACAGGGGCTCTCTGGGGCCAACGTG. Protein product: CSVAEGQGLSGANV. The whole CDR3 is CSVAEGQGLSGANVLFF.

This clone was recorded many times. The CDR3 is cut off 3 residues early in the read; its end comes from the germline J gene. V and J are TRBV7-9 and TRBJ2-7; 9 bases agree with TRBD1. Germline V gene sequence: CDR1 SEHNR, CDR2 FQNEAQ (reference sequence). With V trimmed by 4 bases and J by 6 bases, 10 bases remained unmatched. This CDR3 is built from 15 residues. This CDR3 reads CASSYPGQGYFEQYF. The CDR3 DNA, read in part, is TGTGCCAGCAGCTATCCGGGACAGGGTTATTTCGAG.

This clone was seen repeatedly, ten times or more. Read coverage stops 3 residues before the CDR3 terminus; the germline J gene supplies the remainder. The rearrangement joins TRBV4-2 to TRBJ2-1; D is perhaps TRBD2 (5 bases). CDR1 is LGHNA and CDR2 is YNFKEQ in the germline V gene. The V end lost 0 bases, the J end lost 5 bases, and 14 bases lay between the germline ends. The CDR3 is 16 residues long. CDR3 region: CASSQDLSGEDNEQFF. Incomplete CDR3 DNA: TGTGCCAGCAGCCAAGACTTGAGCGGTGAAGACAATGAG.

This clone was counted ten times or more. The read terminates 3 residues before the CDR3 end, so the remaining end is supplied by the germline J gene. The chain recombines TRBV15 with TRBJ2-5; no clear D. Germline V gives CDR1 LNHNV, CDR2 YYDKDF (reference sequence). V lost 4 bases and J lost 1, with 10 bases in between. There are 14 residues in the CDR3. The CDR3 sequence is CATSISRLQETQYF. Incomplete CDR3 DNA: TGTGCCACCAGCATATCAAGGCTCCAAGAGACC.

Many counts were recorded for this clone. The read falls 3 residues short of the CDR3 end, and the missing part is taken from the germline J gene. The chain joins TRBV7-8 to TRBJ1-4; D remains ambiguous. This CDR3 region has 16 residues. CDR1 is SGHVS and CDR2 is FQNEAQ in the germline V gene. V dropped 2 bases and J dropped 2 bases, with 12 bases sitting between them. CDR3 DNA (partial): TGTGCCAGCAGCTTACGCCGGCGGAATACTAATGAAAAA. It encodes CASSLRRRNTNEK. The entire CDR3 sequence reads CASSLRRRNTNEKLFF.

In this sample, this clone turned up many times. The read gets to within 3 residues of the CDR3 end, and the germline J gene fills in the rest. The rearrangement joins TRBV4-1 to TRBJ2-4; perhaps TRBD1 as D (6 bases). Germline CDR1 MGHRA, CDR2 YSYEKL. This CDR3 has 15 residues. Incomplete CDR3 DNA: TGCGCCAGCAGCGTACGGGACACCCAAGGAGAGACT. Amino acid sequence: CASSVRDTQGET. The whole CDR3 is CASSVRDTQGETQYF.

This clone has at least ten counts. The observed sequence ends 3 residues before the CDR3 terminus, with the missing tail filled in from the germline J gene. This chain links TRBV14 with TRBJ1-1, with TRBD1 matching 7 bases. The CDR3 is 12 amino acids. Germline V gives CDR1 SGHDN, CDR2 FVKESK. The sequenced part of the CDR3 DNA is TGTGCCAGCAGCCGAGAGGGGGCTTCA. Its protein product is CASSREGAS. The complete CDR3 reads CASSREGASAFF.

This clone was found many times. CDR3 DNA (partial): TGTGCCAGCAGCTTAGAACTAGCGAAGGATACG. As protein: CASSLELAKDT. The complete CDR3 protein is CASSLELAKDTQYF. The rearrangement joins TRBV13 to TRBJ2-3; 7 bases agree with TRBD2. The read stops 3 residues short of the end of the CDR3; the missing end is completed from the germline J gene. This CDR3 contains 14 residues. The V gene end was trimmed by 1 base and the J gene end by 6 bases; junction bases not matched to a gene: 4. Germline CDR1 PRHDT, CDR2 FYEKMQ (reference sequence).

At least ten counts were recorded for this clone. The CDR3: CASRPRGFSGANVLTF. The part of the CDR3 DNA that was read is TGTGCCAGCAGACCGCGGGGTTTCTCTGGGGCCAACGTC. The chain recombines TRBV6-2 or TRBV6-3 with TRBJ2-6; D perhaps matches TRBD2 (6 bases). The CDR3 end lies 3 residues beyond the end of the read and is filled in from the germline J gene. Trimming shortened V by 6 bases and J by 0 bases, and 12 bases separated the two germline ends. The CDR3 is 16 residues long. Looked up from germline, CDR1 is MNHEY and CDR2 is SVGEGT.

This clone was found many times. The read falls 3 residues short of the CDR3 end, and the missing part is taken from the germline J gene. This chain connects TRBV5-6 to TRBJ2-7; tentatively, D is TRBD2 (6 bases). Germline CDR1 is SGHDT and CDR2 is YYEEEE. The CDR3 covers 13 residues. The germline V and J ends were trimmed by 2 bases and 5 bases, with 11 bases remaining between them. This chain's CDR3 is CASSFSSDNEQYF. The CDR3 DNA, read in part, is TGTGCCAGCAGCTTTTCTAGCGATAACGAG. Variable domain in full (rest from reference TRBV5-6 and TRBJ2-7): DAGVTQSPTHLIKTRGQQVTLRCSPKSGHDTVSWYQQALGQGPQFIFQYYEEEERQRGNFPDRFSGHQFPNYSSELNVNALLLGDSALYLCASSFSSDNEQYFGPGTRLTVT.

This clone was recorded a few times. The observed sequence ends 3 residues before the CDR3 terminus, with the missing tail filled in from the germline J gene. The chain links TRBV7-6 to TRBJ2-3, with 8 bases aligning to TRBD2. The length of the CDR3 is 16 residues. Germline assignment: CDR1 SGHVS and CDR2 FNYEAQ. Losses at the gene ends were 2 bases for V and 2 bases for J; bases not matched to a gene: 6. The CDR3 loop is CASSLWVSGTTDTQYF. CDR3 DNA, as far as it was read: TGTGCCAGCAGCTTATGGGTTAGCGGGACCACAGATACG.

As to this clone: The observed sequence ends 3 residues before the CDR3 terminus, with the missing tail filled in from the germline J gene. The chain is built from TRBV5-6 and TRBJ1-4; 7 positions match TRBD1. Germline V gene lookup returns CDR1 SGHDT and CDR2 YYEEEE. The CDR3 spans 15 residues. The CDR3 protein is CASSLGQAGANVLFF. The CDR3 bases that were read are TGTGCCAGCAGCTTAGGACAGGCTGGGGCCAACGTA.

This clone has at least ten counts. The read ends 3 residues before the CDR3 terminus; that terminus is restored from the germline J gene. V and J are TRBV5-1 and TRBJ2-1, with 8 bases aligning to TRBD2. J lost 8 bases, V lost 2 bases, and 6 bases had no gene match. CDR3 length equals 14 residues. From germline, CDR1 is SGHRS and CDR2 YFSETQ. The CDR3 loop reads CASSFGTRSDEQFF. CDR3 DNA (partial): TGCGCCAGCAGCTTCGGGACTAGGAGCGATGAG.

There are many counts of this clone. The read falls 3 residues short of the CDR3 end, and the missing part is taken from the germline J gene. The V gene is TRBV2, the J gene TRBJ1-2; 8 bases map to TRBD1. The germline gives CDR1 SNHLY, CDR2 FYNNEI. The CDR3 has 15 amino acids. J lost 4 bases, V lost 6 bases, and 10 bases had no gene match. The CDR3 region is CASRMSTGAFYGYTF. The CDR3 DNA, read in part, is TGTGCCAGCAGAATGTCGACAGGGGCCTTCTATGGC.

This clone came up many times. The CDR3 extends 3 residues past the end of the read, so its final part is completed from the germline J gene. J is TRBJ2-2 and V is TRBV20-1; 11 bases align to TRBD1. The CDR3 totals 17 residues. The germline V gene has CDR1 DFQATT and CDR2 SNEGSKA (reference sequence). With V trimmed by 0 bases and J by 4 bases, 7 bases remained unmatched. The covered CDR3 bases are TGCAGTGCTAGAGACCGCGGACAGGGGGCAGGCACCGGGGAG. This encodes CSARDRGQGAGTGE. The complete CDR3 protein is CSARDRGQGAGTGELFF.

This clone was detected ten times or more. The CDR3 extends 3 residues past the end of the read, so its final part is completed from the germline J gene. The gene calls are TRBV20-1 and TRBJ2-7, with 7 bases identical to TRBD1. The CDR3 runs to 14 residues. The J segment lost 2 bases and the V segment lost 2 bases, leaving 6 bases of the junction unmatched. The germline V gene has CDR1 DFQATT and CDR2 SNEGSKA (reference sequence). The CDR3 protein is CSARPDRSTYEQYF. CDR3 bases read: TGCAGTGCTAGACCGGACAGGTCGACCTACGAG.

This clone was seen ten or more times. The read ends 3 residues early relative to the CDR3; the germline J gene fills the gap. The chain carries TRBV19 and TRBJ2-3; 9 bases map to TRBD1. Trimming took 5 bases from V and 4 from J; bases not matched to a gene: 10. Germline loops: CDR1 LNHDA, CDR2 SQIVND (reference sequence). This CDR3 is 16 amino acids long. The CDR3 bases that were read are TGTGCCAGTAGTGCCCGACAGGGGGTGGGTGCAGATACG. Translated: CASSARQGVGADT. The CDR3 in full is CASSARQGVGADTQYF.

Ten or more counts support this clone. Read data end 3 residues before the CDR3 end; the end is taken from the germline J gene. The chain couples TRBV30 to TRBJ1-2; 11 nucleotides match TRBD1. The CDR3 extends over 14 amino acids. CDR1 GTSNPN and CDR2 SVGIG come from the germline V gene (reference sequence). The CDR3 is CAWSRGGTGGGYTF. Incomplete CDR3 DNA: TGTGCCTGGAGTAGAGGGGGGACAGGGGGGGGC.

This clone was observed at least ten times. The CDR3: CASSIAVAGGEQYF. The CDR3 DNA, read in part, is TGTGCCAGTAGTATAGCGGTAGCGGGAGGCGAG. This rearrangement joins TRBV19 to TRBJ2-7; 10 bases align to TRBD2. The CDR3 is cut off 3 residues early in the read; its end comes from the germline J gene. Germline CDR1 is LNHDA and CDR2 is SQIVND (reference sequence). Trimming at V came to 1 base and at J to 6 bases, leaving 3 bases not matched to a gene. The CDR3 extends over 14 amino acids.